Sequencing of this TCR beta chain was carried out in a study of CD4 T cells in relation to SARS-CoV-2 and coronaviruses. Study summary: Convalescent patients had median age about 40 years, range about 20 to 80. A couple of subjects were Hispanic; patients were roughly eight males and a handful of females.

The CDR3 length is 18 residues. Trimming stripped 1 base from V and 6 bases from J, with 21 bases between. CDR1 and CDR2 (germline): KGHSH, LQKENI. Libraries were prepared by immunoSEQ multiplex PCR; TCRdb keeps only in-frame clonotypes and omits some of them. The repertoire consists of under 50,000 clones, with over 75% occurring once and the leading ten covering approximately 8.8%. V is TRBV18 and J is TRBJ2-2; D ambiguous. Sequencing was done on a sample of memory CD4+ T cells from PBMCs. The TCR was taken from an adult with COVID-19. CDR3 sequence reads: CASSPLRGLHSLPGELFF. CDR3 nucleotides: TGTGCCAGCTCACCACTCCGAGGCTTACACTCTCTCCCCGGGGAGCTGTTTTTT. The whole variable domain, remainder taken from reference TRBV18 and TRBJ2-2, is NAGVMQNPRHLVRRRGQEARLRCSPMKGHSHVYWYRQLPEEGLKFMVYLQKENIIDESGMPKERFSAEFPKEGPSILRIQQVVRGDSAAYFCASSPLRGLHSLPGELFFGEGSRLTVL.